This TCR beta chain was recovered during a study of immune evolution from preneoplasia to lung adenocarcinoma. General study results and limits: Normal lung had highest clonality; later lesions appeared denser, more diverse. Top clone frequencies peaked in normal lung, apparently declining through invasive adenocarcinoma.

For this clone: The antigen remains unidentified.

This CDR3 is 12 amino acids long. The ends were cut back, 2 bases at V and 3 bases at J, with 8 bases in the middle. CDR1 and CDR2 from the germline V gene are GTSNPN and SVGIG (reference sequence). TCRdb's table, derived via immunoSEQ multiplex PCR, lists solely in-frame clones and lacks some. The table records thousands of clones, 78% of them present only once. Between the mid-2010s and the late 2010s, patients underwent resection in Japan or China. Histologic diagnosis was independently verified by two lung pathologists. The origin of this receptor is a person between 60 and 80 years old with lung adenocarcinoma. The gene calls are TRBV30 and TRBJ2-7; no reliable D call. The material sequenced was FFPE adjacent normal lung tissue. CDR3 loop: CAWSQQDYEQYF. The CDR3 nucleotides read TGTGCCTGGAGTCAACAAGACTACGAGCAGTACTTC.